A selection of T cell receptor beta chains follows, all from one sample in a study of cytomegalovirus exposure and HLA in healthy donors. This table comes from immunoSEQ multiplex PCR, and its TCRdb copy is limited to in-frame clones, with some not included. The sample records about 140,000 clones, around 65% being singletons. Sequenced: PBMCs. Every receptor here comes from a male donor in good health and CMV-seronegative. CDR3s include the opening cysteine and the closing phenylalanine or tryptophan. D genes are given only for firm matches. Clone size appears in some rows only: once, few, many, or a class for an expanded clone.

d_call: .; v_call: TRBV5-4; clone_size: .; j_call: TRBJ1-6; cdr3_nt: TGTGCCAGCAGCTCGGCCCCCCAGGGGAAGGTTTCACCCCTCCACTTT; cdr3_aa: CASSSAPQGKVSPLHF
d_call: .; v_call: TRBV25-1; clone_size: .; j_call: TRBJ1-2; cdr3_nt: TGTGCCAGCTCCAACAGGGAACTCTATGGCTACACCTTC; cdr3_aa: CASSNRELYGYTF
d_call: .; v_call: TRBV2; clone_size: .; j_call: TRBJ1-1; cdr3_nt: TGTGCCAGCAGTGGACAGGAAAACACTGAAGCTTTCTTT; cdr3_aa: CASSGQENTEAFF
d_call: .; v_call: TRBV18; clone_size: .; j_call: TRBJ1-6; cdr3_nt: TGTGCCAGCTCACCCGGGGGTCTGAATTCACCCCTCCACTTT; cdr3_aa: CASSPGGLNSPLHF
d_call: TRBD1; v_call: TRBV19; clone_size: .; j_call: TRBJ1-2; cdr3_nt: TGTGCCAGTAGCCCCGGGACAGCAATTAACTATGGCTACACCTTC; cdr3_aa: CASSPGTAINYGYTF
d_call: .; v_call: TRBV7-2; clone_size: .; j_call: TRBJ1-6; cdr3_nt: TGTGCCAGCAGCTTAGGGGAACCCGGGGGGAGGTATAATTCACCCCTCCACTTT; cdr3_aa: CASSLGEPGGRYNSPLHF
d_call: TRBD1; v_call: TRBV7-9; clone_size: .; j_call: TRBJ2-7; cdr3_nt: TGTGCCAGCAGCTTAGGGACAGGGGGTTGGGAGCAGTACTTC; cdr3_aa: CASSLGTGGWEQYF
d_call: TRBD1; v_call: TRBV28; clone_size: .; j_call: TRBJ2-1; cdr3_nt: TGTGCCAGCAGACATAACAGGGGCTCCTACAATGAGCAGTTCTTC; cdr3_aa: CASRHNRGSYNEQFF
d_call: .; v_call: TRBV30; clone_size: .; j_call: TRBJ1-4; cdr3_nt: TGTGCCTGGAGGGGCATGGGGGCGCGGTTTGAAAAACTGTTTTTT; cdr3_aa: CAWRGMGARFEKLFF
d_call: TRBD1; v_call: TRBV7-9; clone_size: once; j_call: TRBJ1-2; cdr3_nt: TGTGCCAGCAGCTTACCCGGACAGGAGACTAACTATGGCTACACCTTC; cdr3_aa: CASSLPGQETNYGYTF
d_call: .; v_call: TRBV5-5; clone_size: .; j_call: TRBJ1-1; cdr3_nt: TGTGCCAGCAGCTTTAATTACATGGCTGAAGCTTTCTTT; cdr3_aa: CASSFNYMAEAFF
d_call: TRBD2; v_call: TRBV7-6; clone_size: few; j_call: TRBJ2-1; cdr3_nt: TGTGCCAGCAGACCCTCGCGGGGGGGCCTTGAGCAGTTCTTC; cdr3_aa: CASRPSRGGLEQFF
d_call: .; v_call: TRBV5-1; clone_size: .; j_call: TRBJ2-7; cdr3_nt: TGCGCCAGCAGCCAGGGAAAGGGGGACATCGAGCAGTACTTC; cdr3_aa: CASSQGKGDIEQYF
d_call: .; v_call: TRBV7-3; clone_size: .; j_call: TRBJ1-1; cdr3_nt: TGTGCCAGCAGCTTAACGCGGCAGGGCACTGAAGCTTTCTTT; cdr3_aa: CASSLTRQGTEAFF
d_call: TRBD1; v_call: TRBV9; clone_size: .; j_call: TRBJ2-5; cdr3_nt: TGTGCCAGCAGCGTCCGAGGAGGCAGGGGGCAAGAGACCCAGTACTTC; cdr3_aa: CASSVRGGRGQETQYF
d_call: TRBD2; v_call: TRBV9; clone_size: .; j_call: TRBJ2-7; cdr3_nt: TGTGCCAGCAGCGTATCTAGCGGGGGCCAAATCTACGAGCAGTACTTC; cdr3_aa: CASSVSSGGQIYEQYF
d_call: TRBD1; v_call: TRBV19; clone_size: .; j_call: TRBJ1-5; cdr3_nt: TGTGCCAGCACCTCAGGGGGCTATCAGCCCCAGCATTTT; cdr3_aa: CASTSGGYQPQHF
d_call: TRBD1; v_call: TRBV7-6; clone_size: .; j_call: TRBJ2-7; cdr3_nt: TGTGCCAGCAGCTTAGTCGAACCCACAGGGGGCGAAGGATGGGCGCAGTACTTC; cdr3_aa: CASSLVEPTGGEGWAQYF
d_call: .; v_call: TRBV19; clone_size: few; j_call: TRBJ2-1; cdr3_nt: TGTGCCAGTAGTAAAACAGGTGCCCGTGGGGACAATGAGCAGTTCTTC; cdr3_aa: CASSKTGARGDNEQFF
d_call: .; v_call: TRBV13; clone_size: .; j_call: TRBJ1-1; cdr3_nt: TGTGCCAGCAGCTTAGATCCCCAGAACACTGAAGCTTTCTTT; cdr3_aa: CASSLDPQNTEAFF
d_call: TRBD1; v_call: TRBV28; clone_size: few; j_call: TRBJ2-7; cdr3_nt: TGTGCCAGCAGTAAGGGGGGGACAGGGGGCTTCTACGAGCAGTACTTC; cdr3_aa: CASSKGGTGGFYEQYF
d_call: .; v_call: TRBV7-3; clone_size: .; j_call: TRBJ2-1; cdr3_nt: TGTGCCAGCAGCTTAACTGGACTCCAACCAGGATACAATGAGCAGTTCTTC; cdr3_aa: CASSLTGLQPGYNEQFF
d_call: TRBD2; v_call: TRBV13; clone_size: few; j_call: TRBJ2-7; cdr3_nt: TGTGCCAGCAGCCCCGGACTAGCGGGGAGTTACGAGCAGTACTTC; cdr3_aa: CASSPGLAGSYEQYF
d_call: .; v_call: TRBV9; clone_size: .; j_call: TRBJ1-2; cdr3_nt: TGTGCCAGCAGCGTAGACTCGAGAGGTTATGGCTACACCTTC; cdr3_aa: CASSVDSRGYGYTF
d_call: .; v_call: TRBV30; clone_size: .; j_call: TRBJ1-5; cdr3_nt: TGTGCCTGGACCCGAACAGGAACCTATAGCAATCAGCCCCAGCATTTT; cdr3_aa: CAWTRTGTYSNQPQHF
d_call: .; v_call: TRBV28; clone_size: few; j_call: TRBJ2-3; cdr3_nt: TGTGCGTTAGGGGAACCGGGTTCGGGCACAGATACGCAGTATTTT; cdr3_aa: CALGEPGSGTDTQYF
d_call: .; v_call: TRBV5-4; clone_size: .; j_call: TRBJ2-2; cdr3_nt: TGTGCCAGCAGCCTAGACACCGGGGAGCTGTTTTTT; cdr3_aa: CASSLDTGELFF
d_call: .; v_call: TRBV6-5; clone_size: .; j_call: TRBJ2-7; cdr3_nt: TGTGCCAGCAGTTACTCGGCAGGGAACTACGAGCAGTACTTC; cdr3_aa: CASSYSAGNYEQYF
d_call: .; v_call: TRBV9; clone_size: .; j_call: TRBJ1-6; cdr3_nt: TGTGCCAGCAGCGCCCAGGGTAATTCACCCCTCCACTTT; cdr3_aa: CASSAQGNSPLHF
d_call: .; v_call: TRBV4-1; clone_size: .; j_call: TRBJ1-1; cdr3_nt: TGCGCCAGCAGCCAAGATCTAGGCACTGAAGCTTTCTTT; cdr3_aa: CASSQDLGTEAFF
d_call: TRBD1; v_call: TRBV5-1; clone_size: .; j_call: TRBJ2-1; cdr3_nt: TGCGCCAGCTCTACCGGGACAGGCCGTAGTGAGCAGTTCTTC; cdr3_aa: CASSTGTGRSEQFF
d_call: .; v_call: TRBV6-5; clone_size: .; j_call: TRBJ1-1; cdr3_nt: TGTGCCAGCAGTCGGAACACTGAAGCTTTCTTT; cdr3_aa: CASSRNTEAFF
d_call: .; v_call: TRBV29-1; clone_size: .; j_call: TRBJ1-3; cdr3_nt: TGCAGTACCCCGGGGGCTGGAAACACCATATATTTT; cdr3_aa: CSTPGAGNTIYF
d_call: TRBD1; v_call: TRBV5-4; clone_size: .; j_call: TRBJ1-4; cdr3_nt: TGTGCCAGCAGCTGGTCGACAGGGGTAAATGAAAAACTGTTTTTT; cdr3_aa: CASSWSTGVNEKLFF
d_call: TRBD1; v_call: TRBV19; clone_size: few; j_call: TRBJ1-6; cdr3_nt: TGTGCCAGTAGTACACCGGGACAGGGAAATTCACCCCTCCACTTT; cdr3_aa: CASSTPGQGNSPLHF
d_call: .; v_call: TRBV7-2; clone_size: few; j_call: TRBJ2-3; cdr3_nt: TGTGCCAGCAGCTTAGTACGGGGGGCCGTAGATACGCAGTATTTT; cdr3_aa: CASSLVRGAVDTQYF
d_call: .; v_call: TRBV6-1; clone_size: few; j_call: TRBJ1-2; cdr3_nt: TGTGCCAGCAGTGAGATGACAGGCCCCTATGGCTACACCTTC; cdr3_aa: CASSEMTGPYGYTF